This T cell receptor beta chain was sequenced for a study of cytomegalovirus exposure and HLA in healthy donors. Vbeta (60) and Jbeta (13) primers were used in the PCR. TCRdb's table, derived via immunoSEQ multiplex PCR, lists solely in-frame clones and lacks some. This sample has roughly 79,000 clones; roughly 74% occur once, and the top ten carry around 6.5%. V lost 3 bases to trimming and J lost 9 bases; unmatched junction nucleotides: 1. This CDR3 is 11 amino acids long. The germline CDR1 and CDR2 sequences are GTSNPN and SVGIG (reference sequence). The TCR originated in a woman between 45 and 60 years old in good health and CMV-seropositive. The chain recombines TRBV30 with TRBJ2-1; 8 bases are a match to TRBD1. The material sequenced was PBMCs. The CDR3 is CAWSDRGEQFF. CDR3 coding DNA: TGTGCCTGGAGCGACAGGGGTGAGCAGTTCTTC.